This T cell receptor beta chain was identified in a study of shared clonotypes between healthy human individuals. CDR3 length equals 15 residues. The ends were cut back, 0 bases at V and 1 base at J, with 10 bases in the middle. Germline CDR1 SGHKS, CDR2 YYEKEE (reference sequence). Those who donated were healthy HIV-negative adults, with no recent acute infections or vaccinations reported. Original data processing: Sequence data from immunoSEQ were junction-only and lacked quality scores; consequently, filtering differed. Sequencing was performed with immunoSEQ multiplex PCR; in TCRdb, only in-frame clones are kept and a portion is missing. V, J and clone size reflect that table, while D and trimming were determined from the DNA. The sample includes roughly 500,000 clones, 90% to 96% of them seen just once.

The specimen was naive CD4+ T cells sorted from blood. Subset specified: CD45RA+ positively selected. This TCR came from a woman in her 30s in good health. The V and J genes are TRBV5-5 and TRBJ1-1; weak D call: TRBD1 (5 bases). The CDR3 sequence is CASSLAAGTNTEAFF. CDR3 bases: TGTGCCAGCAGCTTGGCGGCGGGGACGAACACTGAAGCTTTCTTT.